These T cell receptor beta chains were read from a single sample in a study of OX40 agonist ivuxolimab in advanced cancers. Produced via immunoSEQ multiplex PCR; TCRdb's table is partial and in-frame only. Found here are tens of thousands of clones, approximately 85% of them singletons; the top ten hold roughly 3.1%. The material was CD4+ or CD8+ T cells sorted from blood, obtained in a trial of the OX40 agonist ivuxolimab. Source of these receptors: an adult with an advanced solid tumor such as melanoma, head and neck, liver or kidney cancer. Each CDR3 is given with its conserved first and last residue. Each record gives: clone size, V gene, J gene, D gene, CDR3 DNA, CDR3 protein. D genes are given only for firm matches. Clone sizes are given selectively: once, few, many, or a class where the clone is expanded.

size: .; V: TRBV7-8; J: TRBJ2-3; D: .; DNA: TGTGCCAGCAGCCCTCGACCCCTGCTCTCGGAAGCGAGCACAGATACGCAGTATTTT; CDR3: CASSPRPLLSEASTDTQYF
size: .; V: TRBV4-1; J: TRBJ1-1; D: .; DNA: TGCGCCAGCAGCCAAGAAGGGGTGAACACTGAAGCTTTCTTT; CDR3: CASSQEGVNTEAFF
size: .; V: TRBV10-1; J: TRBJ1-4; D: .; DNA: TGCGCCACATACCCCCCTCCTTATTGGGGTGTGCAGGAAAAACTGTTTTTT; CDR3: CATYPPPYWGVQEKLFF
size: .; V: TRBV10-2; J: TRBJ1-6; D: TRBD1; DNA: TGCGCCTCTCAAATCCCCCAGGGGGCGCAGAATTCACCCCTCCACTTT; CDR3: CASQIPQGAQNSPLHF
size: .; V: TRBV30; J: TRBJ1-2; D: .; DNA: TGTGCCTGGAGTCCCACTAGCGGTTATGGCTACACCTTC; CDR3: CAWSPTSGYGYTF
size: .; V: TRBV5-6; J: TRBJ1-3; D: .; DNA: TGTGCCAGCCTACGGGGGGCGAAACCTGGAAACACCATATATTTT; CDR3: CASLRGAKPGNTIYF
size: once; V: TRBV10-2; J: TRBJ2-3; D: TRBD1; DNA: TGCGCCACAGGACAGGGCGCAGATACGCAGTATTTT; CDR3: CATGQGADTQYF
size: .; V: TRBV19; J: TRBJ2-2; D: .; DNA: TGTGCCAGTAGTATGATCGTACAGGGTAGAGGGGAGCTGTTTTTT; CDR3: CASSMIVQGRGELFF
size: .; V: TRBV5-1; J: TRBJ2-2; D: .; DNA: TGCGCCAGCAGCGTGGATAGGACCGCCGGGGAGCTGTTTTTT; CDR3: CASSVDRTAGELFF
size: .; V: TRBV11-2; J: TRBJ2-5; D: TRBD1; DNA: TGTGCCAGCAGCGGGCTCGAGACAGGGGAGGAGACCCAGTACTTC; CDR3: CASSGLETGEETQYF
size: .; V: TRBV7-9; J: TRBJ2-6; D: .; DNA: TGTGCCAGCAGGGCAGGGATCTCTGGGGCCAACGTCCTGACTTTC; CDR3: CASRAGISGANVLTF
size: once; V: TRBV5-1; J: TRBJ2-7; D: .; DNA: TGCGCCAGCACCCCTGGGGGCTCCTACGAGCAGTACTTC; CDR3: CASTPGGSYEQYF
size: .; V: TRBV7-2; J: TRBJ1-1; D: .; DNA: TGTGCCAGCAGCTTAGTAGCCGAATGGAACACTGAAGCTTTCTTT; CDR3: CASSLVAEWNTEAFF
size: once; V: TRBV18; J: TRBJ2-2; D: .; DNA: TGTGCCAGCTCACCGGTCGGGGAGCTGTTTTTT; CDR3: CASSPVGELFF
size: once; V: TRBV20-1; J: TRBJ1-5; D: .; DNA: TGCAGTGCCGGTAGCAATCAGCCCCAGCATTTT; CDR3: CSAGSNQPQHF
size: .; V: TRBV7-2; J: TRBJ2-7; D: .; DNA: TGTGCCAGCAGCTTAGATCCGGGCAGAAGCGGCTACGAGCAGTACTTC; CDR3: CASSLDPGRSGYEQYF
size: .; V: TRBV5-4; J: TRBJ2-5; D: TRBD1; DNA: TGTGCCAGCAGCTTCTATGGACAGGGTCGAGAGACCCAGTACTTC; CDR3: CASSFYGQGRETQYF
size: .; V: TRBV27; J: TRBJ1-5; D: .; DNA: TGTGCCAGCAGTTTTGACGGGGCCGGCAATCAGCCCCAGCATTTT; CDR3: CASSFDGAGNQPQHF
size: .; V: TRBV14; J: TRBJ2-3; D: .; DNA: TGTGCCAGCAGCCATCCCAGCGTGGCAGATACGCAGTATTTT; CDR3: CASSHPSVADTQYF
size: .; V: TRBV5-5; J: TRBJ1-1; D: .; DNA: TGTGCCAGCAGCCCGGGACATCCAAACACTGAAGCTTTCTTT; CDR3: CASSPGHPNTEAFF
size: few; V: TRBV5-1; J: TRBJ2-2; D: .; DNA: TGCGCCAGCAGCCTGGGACACGCGGCGACCGGGGAGCTGTTTTTT; CDR3: CASSLGHAATGELFF
size: .; V: TRBV4-2; J: TRBJ1-6; D: .; DNA: TGTGCCAGCAGCCAAGTCAGGGCACAAAATAATTCACCCCTCCACTTT; CDR3: CASSQVRAQNNSPLHF
size: once; V: TRBV29-1; J: TRBJ2-4; D: .; DNA: TGCAGCGCCCGGGCCAAAAACATTCAGTACTTC; CDR3: CSARAKNIQYF
size: .; V: TRBV29-1; J: TRBJ1-1; D: .; DNA: TGCAGCGCCCCAAGTGGGGATCTCATGAACACTGAAGCTTTCTTT; CDR3: CSAPSGDLMNTEAFF
size: .; V: TRBV19; J: TRBJ2-3; D: TRBD2; DNA: TGTGCCACCTCTATAGCGGGAGCGGTAGATACGCAGTATTTT; CDR3: CATSIAGAVDTQYF
size: .; V: TRBV7-9; J: TRBJ2-7; D: .; DNA: TGTGCCAGCAGCCCCCGGGGGCCGGACGAGCAGTACTTC; CDR3: CASSPRGPDEQYF
size: .; V: TRBV21-1; J: TRBJ2-4; D: .; DNA: TGTGCCAGCAGCAAAGACCCTCAGTACTTC; CDR3: CASSKDPQYF
size: .; V: TRBV14; J: TRBJ2-7; D: TRBD2; DNA: TGTGCCAGCAGCTTTAGACTAGCGGTGATCTACGAGCAGTACTTC; CDR3: CASSFRLAVIYEQYF
size: .; V: TRBV10-3; J: TRBJ1-4; D: TRBD1; DNA: TGTGCCATCAGTGGGGGACAGACTACTAATGAAAAACTGTTTTTT; CDR3: CAISGGQTTNEKLFF
size: .; V: TRBV7-9; J: TRBJ2-1; D: .; DNA: TGTGCCAGCACCCGAATAAATGAGCAGTTCTTC; CDR3: CASTRINEQFF
size: .; V: TRBV10-3; J: TRBJ2-7; D: .; DNA: TGTGCCATCAGTGAGTCGACTCGTGACCGAGCCTACGAGCAGTACTTC; CDR3: CAISESTRDRAYEQYF
size: .; V: TRBV7-9; J: TRBJ2-7; D: TRBD2; DNA: TGTGCCAGCAGCTTAACCCTAGCGGGAGGCCACGAGCAGTACTTC; CDR3: CASSLTLAGGHEQYF
size: .; V: TRBV6-1; J: TRBJ1-6; D: TRBD1; DNA: TGTGCCAGCAGTGAAACCCCAAGACAGGGGGCGGATTCACCCCTCCACTTT; CDR3: CASSETPRQGADSPLHF
size: few; V: TRBV7-2; J: TRBJ1-2; D: TRBD1; DNA: TGTGCCAGCCTACCCGGCACAGGGGACTATGGCTACACCTTC; CDR3: CASLPGTGDYGYTF
size: .; V: TRBV19; J: TRBJ1-2; D: .; DNA: TGTGCCAGTATCAAAATTGGGGAAGGGGCCTATGGCTACACCTTC; CDR3: CASIKIGEGAYGYTF
size: .; V: TRBV9; J: TRBJ2-1; D: TRBD2; DNA: TGTGCCAGCAGCGAGACTAGCGGGAGGGCCCTAGGGTCCGAGCAGTTCTTC; CDR3: CASSETSGRALGSEQFF
size: .; V: TRBV25-1; J: TRBJ2-2; D: .; DNA: TGTGCCAGCAGTGAATATGGCGGCGGGGAGCTGTTTTTT; CDR3: CASSEYGGGELFF
size: .; V: TRBV16; J: TRBJ2-7; D: TRBD1; DNA: TGTGCCAGCAGCCGCGCATCCTCTTGGGGGGACAGGGGGGTATCCTACGAGCAGTACTTC; CDR3: CASSRASSWGDRGVSYEQYF
size: .; V: TRBV4-3; J: TRBJ2-1; D: .; DNA: TGCGCCAGCAGCCAAGGGCAGGGTGAGCAGTTCTTC; CDR3: CASSQGQGEQFF
size: .; V: TRBV7-2; J: TRBJ2-4; D: TRBD1; DNA: TGTGCCAGCAGCTTAGGCCCCGGGACAGGGGGCTGGTACTTC; CDR3: CASSLGPGTGGWYF
size: .; V: TRBV4-3; J: TRBJ2-1; D: .; DNA: TGCGCCAGCAGCCAAGAGGGTGGTAATGAGCAGTTCTTC; CDR3: CASSQEGGNEQFF
size: .; V: TRBV27; J: TRBJ1-1; D: .; DNA: TGTGCCAGCAGTTTATCTCCCGGTCGGGCTTTCTTT; CDR3: CASSLSPGRAFF
size: once; V: TRBV14; J: TRBJ2-1; D: TRBD1; DNA: TGTGCCAGCAGCCAAAGAAACGCAGGGGGCAGTGAGCAGTTCTTC; CDR3: CASSQRNAGGSEQFF
size: .; V: TRBV6-5; J: TRBJ1-6; D: .; DNA: TGTGCCAGCAGTGGAGACGGGGTCTATAATTCACCCCTCCACTTT; CDR3: CASSGDGVYNSPLHF
size: .; V: TRBV2; J: TRBJ1-2; D: .; DNA: TGTGCCAGCAGTGAAAGGGAGCACTATGGCTACACCTTC; CDR3: CASSEREHYGYTF
size: .; V: TRBV25-1; J: TRBJ2-3; D: .; DNA: TGTGCCAGCAGTGTTGGAGGGGGGGCAGATACGCAGTATTTT; CDR3: CASSVGGGADTQYF
size: .; V: TRBV5-1; J: TRBJ1-6; D: TRBD1; DNA: TGCGCCAGCAGCTTCGGGACAGGGGCTTGGAATTCACCCCTCCACTTT; CDR3: CASSFGTGAWNSPLHF
size: .; V: TRBV19; J: TRBJ1-5; D: .; DNA: TGTGCCAGTAGTATAGATCAGGGAAATCAGCCCCAGCATTTT; CDR3: CASSIDQGNQPQHF
size: once; V: TRBV7-9; J: TRBJ1-1; D: .; DNA: TGTGCCAGCAGCTCTAGGGGAAGCGGGGATGAAGCTTTCTTT; CDR3: CASSSRGSGDEAFF
size: .; V: TRBV7-9; J: TRBJ1-1; D: TRBD1; DNA: TGTGCCAGCAGCCTGAGACAGGGAGACCCTGAAGCTTTCTTT; CDR3: CASSLRQGDPEAFF
size: .; V: TRBV10-1; J: TRBJ1-5; D: TRBD1; DNA: TGCGCCAGCAGTGAAATGGGACAGCATGATAGCAATCAGCCCCAGCATTTT; CDR3: CASSEMGQHDSNQPQHF
size: .; V: TRBV7-3; J: TRBJ1-1; D: TRBD1; DNA: TGTGCCAGCAGCTCTTTGGGCGGACAGGGAAGGACTGAAGCTTTCTTT; CDR3: CASSSLGGQGRTEAFF
size: .; V: TRBV6-5; J: TRBJ1-1; D: .; DNA: TGTGCCAGCAGTTACCGGGCCCAGAACACTGAAGCTTTCTTT; CDR3: CASSYRAQNTEAFF
size: .; V: TRBV5-1; J: TRBJ1-1; D: .; DNA: TGCGCCAGCAGCACCCCCGGGACACGGAACACTGAAGCTTTCTTT; CDR3: CASSTPGTRNTEAFF
size: .; V: TRBV7-2; J: TRBJ2-2; D: .; DNA: TGTGCCAGCAGCTTAGAGACATACACCGGGGAGCTGTTTTTT; CDR3: CASSLETYTGELFF
size: .; V: TRBV9; J: TRBJ2-7; D: TRBD1; DNA: TGTGCCAGCAGCGCCCAAGGGACACAGGGGGCGCGGGAGCAGTACTTC; CDR3: CASSAQGTQGAREQYF
size: .; V: TRBV7-2; J: TRBJ2-3; D: .; DNA: TGTGCCATCCGCTCAGGTACGGGGGCTAGCACAGATACGCAGTATTTT; CDR3: CAIRSGTGASTDTQYF